These 9 T cell receptor beta chains were all obtained from the same sample, sequenced in a study of shared clonotypes between healthy human individuals. TCRdb's copy holds only in-frame clones and misses some; the assay was immunoSEQ multiplex PCR. Here the sample spans some 2,400,000 clones, more than 90% being singletons. Sequenced input: naive CD4+ T cells sorted from blood. Subset of the sample: CD45RA+ positively selected. The receptors stem from a young man in good health.

The chain uses TRBV5-1 and TRBJ2-1; D is perhaps TRBD2 (6 bases). In germline, CDR1 is SGHRS, CDR2 YFSETQ. The CDR3 has 14 residues. Trimming shortened V by 3 bases and J by 7 bases, and 14 bases separated the two germline ends. CDR3 nucleotides: TGCGCCAGCAGCTCCGACGGGGGTGGTAATGAGCAGTTCTTC. It codes for CASSSDGGGNEQFF.

The chain couples TRBV11-2 to TRBJ2-3, with 7 bases matching TRBD1. Germline assignment: CDR1 SGHAT and CDR2 FQNNGV. The V gene end was trimmed by 5 bases and the J gene end by 0 bases; junction bases not matched to a gene: 5. The CDR3 is 15 amino acids. CDR3 sequence: CASSTGTASTDTQYF. The CDR3 coding sequence is TGTGCCAGCAGCACAGGGACAGCTAGCACAGATACGCAGTATTTT.

The chain joins TRBV7-2 to TRBJ2-5; 15 nucleotides align to TRBD2. Per the germline V gene, CDR1 is SGHTA and CDR2 is FQGNSA. The trim removed 2 bases at V and 2 bases at J, leaving 9 bases unmatched. CDR3 size: 19 residues. This CDR3 reads CASSLRRGLAGGDQETQYF. For the CDR3, the DNA is TGTGCCAGCAGCTTAAGGCGGGGACTAGCGGGAGGTGATCAAGAGACCCAGTACTTC.

In this sample, this clone turned up once. Germline and junction disagree at one end, which may indicate a read error. The V gene is TRBV7-7, the J gene TRBJ2-5; TRBD1 agrees at 9 bases. The CDR3 length is 14 residues. Germline CDR1 and CDR2: SSHAT and FNYEAQ (reference sequence). In nucleotides, the CDR3 is TGTGCTAGCAGCTTAACGACAGGGGGAGAGACCCAGTACTTC. Residues: CASSLTTGGETQYF.

This clone appeared once. The rearrangement links TRBV11-2 to TRBJ2-7, with D perhaps TRBD1 or TRBD2 (5 bases each). CDR1 is SGHAT, CDR2 FQNNGV, per germline. The V and J ends lost 1 base and 6 bases respectively, with 16 bases between them. This CDR3 comprises 15 residues. The DNA of the CDR3 is TGTGCCAGCAGCTTAGGGGGGACGTCAACAGGCGAGCAGTACTTC. Translating gives CASSLGGTSTGEQYF.

This chain links TRBV18 with TRBJ2-7; 9 positions agree with TRBD2. There are 15 residues in the CDR3. Per germline, CDR1 KGHSH and CDR2 LQKENI. After removal of 8 bases from V and 3 bases from J, the junction contained 11 bases not matched to a gene. CDR3 bases: TGTGCCAGCCAACCGACTAGCGGATCATTCTACGAGCAGTACTTC. This encodes CASQPTSGSFYEQYF.

J is TRBJ2-3 and V is TRBV5-4; D possibly corresponds to TRBD1 (5 bases). Between the trimmed V and J ends, which lost 0 bases and 0 bases, there was a span of 8 bases. This CDR3 region has 15 residues. Germline V lookup: CDR1 SGHNT, CDR2 YYREEE (reference sequence). CDR3 DNA sequence: TGTGCCAGCAGCTTGGGACAGAGAAGCACAGATACGCAGTATTTT. Translating gives CASSLGQRSTDTQYF.

The chain joins TRBV7-9 to TRBJ2-3; D is unresolved. V lost 5 bases to trimming and J lost 0 bases, with 12 bases between them. CDR1 and CDR2 (germline): SEHNR, FQNEAQ (reference sequence). The CDR3 is made up of 15 amino acids. Here the CDR3 reads CASSPWTGSTDTQYF. CDR3 nucleotide sequence: TGTGCCAGCAGCCCATGGACGGGCAGCACAGATACGCAGTATTTT.

The V call is TRBV30, the J call TRBJ2-6; D tentatively fits TRBD1 or TRBD2 (5 bases each). Germline lookup yields CDR1 GTSNPN and CDR2 SVGIG (reference sequence). The CDR3 totals 17 residues. V gave up 1 base and J gave up 0 bases, with 13 bases separating them. The CDR3 region has the DNA TGTGCCTGGAGTGGCAAGGCAGGGAGCTCTGGGGCCAACGTCCTGACTTTC. This sequence encodes CAWSGKAGSSGANVLTF.